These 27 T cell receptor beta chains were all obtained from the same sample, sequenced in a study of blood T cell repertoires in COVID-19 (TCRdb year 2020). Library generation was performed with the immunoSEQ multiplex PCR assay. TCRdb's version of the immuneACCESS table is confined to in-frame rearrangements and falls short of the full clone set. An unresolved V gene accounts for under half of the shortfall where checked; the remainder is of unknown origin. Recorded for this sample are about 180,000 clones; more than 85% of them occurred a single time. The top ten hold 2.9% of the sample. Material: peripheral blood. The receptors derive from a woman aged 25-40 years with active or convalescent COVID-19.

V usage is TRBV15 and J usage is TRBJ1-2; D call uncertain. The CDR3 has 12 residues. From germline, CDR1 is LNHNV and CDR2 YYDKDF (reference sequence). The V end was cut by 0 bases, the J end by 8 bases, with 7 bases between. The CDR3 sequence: CATSRDSWGYTF. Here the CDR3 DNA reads TGTGCCACCAGCAGAGATAGTTGGGGCTACACCTTC.

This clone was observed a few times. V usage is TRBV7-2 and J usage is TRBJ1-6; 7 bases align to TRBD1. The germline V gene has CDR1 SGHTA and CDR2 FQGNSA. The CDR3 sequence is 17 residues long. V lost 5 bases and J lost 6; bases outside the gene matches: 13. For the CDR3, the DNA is TGTGCCAGCAGCCCCCGACAGGGAATCCTACTTAATTCACCCCTCCACTTT. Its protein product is CASSPRQGILLNSPLHF.

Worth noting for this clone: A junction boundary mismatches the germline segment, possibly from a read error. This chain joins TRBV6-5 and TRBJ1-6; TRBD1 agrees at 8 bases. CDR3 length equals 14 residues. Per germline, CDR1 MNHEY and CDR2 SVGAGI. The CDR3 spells CAGSSGQGRSPLHF. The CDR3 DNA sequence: TGTGCCGGCAGTTCAGGACAGGGACGATCACCCCTCCACTTT.

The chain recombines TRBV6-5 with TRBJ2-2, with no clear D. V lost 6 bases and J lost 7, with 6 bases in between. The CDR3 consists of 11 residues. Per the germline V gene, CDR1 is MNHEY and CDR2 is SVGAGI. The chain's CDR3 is CASSNSGELFF. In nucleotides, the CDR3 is TGTGCCAGCAGCAATAGCGGGGAGCTGTTTTTT.

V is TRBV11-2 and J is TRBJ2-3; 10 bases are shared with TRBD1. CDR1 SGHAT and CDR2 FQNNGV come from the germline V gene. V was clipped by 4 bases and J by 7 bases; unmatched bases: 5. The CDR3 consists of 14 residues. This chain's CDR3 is CASSYGTGEYTQYF. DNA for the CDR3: TGTGCCAGCAGCTACGGGACAGGGGAATATACGCAGTATTTT.

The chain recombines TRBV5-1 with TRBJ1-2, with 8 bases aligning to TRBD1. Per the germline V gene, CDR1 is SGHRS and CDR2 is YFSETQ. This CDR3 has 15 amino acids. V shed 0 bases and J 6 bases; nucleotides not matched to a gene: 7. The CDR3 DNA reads TGCGCCAGCAGCTTGGGCCAACCGACAGGGGATGGCTACACCTTC. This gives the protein CASSLGQPTGDGYTF.

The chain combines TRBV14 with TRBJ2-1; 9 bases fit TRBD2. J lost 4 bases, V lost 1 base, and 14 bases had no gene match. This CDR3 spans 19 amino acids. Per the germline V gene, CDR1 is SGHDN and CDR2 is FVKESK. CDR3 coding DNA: TGTGCCAGCAGCCAAGGGTTTAGCGGGAGCCCGTACTATTACAATGAGCAGTTCTTC. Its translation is CASSQGFSGSPYYYNEQFF.

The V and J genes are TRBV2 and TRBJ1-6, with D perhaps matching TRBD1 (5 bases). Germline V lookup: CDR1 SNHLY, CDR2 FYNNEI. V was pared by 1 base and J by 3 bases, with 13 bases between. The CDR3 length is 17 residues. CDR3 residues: CASSEGDRQNYNSPLHF. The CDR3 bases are TGTGCCAGCAGTGAAGGAGACCGACAGAACTATAATTCACCCCTCCACTTT. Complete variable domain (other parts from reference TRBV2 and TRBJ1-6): EPEVTQTPSHQVTQMGQEVILRCVPISNHLYFYWYRQILGQKVEFLVSFYNNEISEKSEIFDDQFSVERPDGSNFTLKIRSTKLEDSAMYFCASSEGDRQNYNSPLHFGNGTRLTVT.

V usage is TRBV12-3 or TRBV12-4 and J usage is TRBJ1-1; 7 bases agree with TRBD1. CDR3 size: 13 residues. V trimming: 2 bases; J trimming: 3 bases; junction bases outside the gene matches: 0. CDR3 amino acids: CASSLTGDTEAFF. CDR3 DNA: TGTGCCAGCAGTTTAACAGGGGACACTGAAGCTTTCTTT.

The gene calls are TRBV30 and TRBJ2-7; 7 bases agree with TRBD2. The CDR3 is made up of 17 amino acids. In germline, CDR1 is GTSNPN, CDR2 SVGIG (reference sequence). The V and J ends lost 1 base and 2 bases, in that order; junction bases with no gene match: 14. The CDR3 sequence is CAWSGGEEREDTYEQYF. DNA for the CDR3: TGTGCCTGGAGTGGGGGGGAGGAACGGGAGGACACCTACGAGCAGTACTTC.

CDR3 nucleotide sequence: TGCAGCGCCCATGGGGGGGCCGACTATGGCTACACCTTC. It codes for CSAHGGADYGYTF. This chain uses TRBV29-1 with TRBJ1-2; D is perhaps TRBD1 (6 bases). V gave up 7 bases and J gave up 3 bases, with 15 bases separating them. CDR3 length: 13 amino acids. Germline values: CDR1 SQVTM, CDR2 ANQGSEA.

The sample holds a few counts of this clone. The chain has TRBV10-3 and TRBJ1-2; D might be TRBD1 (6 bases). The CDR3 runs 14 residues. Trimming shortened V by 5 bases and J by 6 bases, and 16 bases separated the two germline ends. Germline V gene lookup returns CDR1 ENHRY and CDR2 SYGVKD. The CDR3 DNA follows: TGTGCCATCAGTAAACTACAGGGTAGGAATGGCTACACCTTC. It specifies CAISKLQGRNGYTF.

CDR3 sequence reads: CAWRDVGTYEQYF. CDR3 DNA: TGTGCCTGGAGGGACGTCGGGACCTACGAGCAGTACTTC. The chain uses TRBV30 and TRBJ2-7, with a weak D call TRBD2 (5 bases). The CDR3 is 13 residues long. Germline V gives CDR1 GTSNPN, CDR2 SVGIG (reference sequence). The ends were cut back, 3 bases at V and 2 bases at J, with 11 bases in the middle.

CDR3 amino acids: CASSRSNSGNSPLHF. The CDR3 bases are TGTGCCAGCAGCCGGTCTAATTCGGGGAATTCACCCCTCCACTTT. V gene TRBV14 combines with J gene TRBJ1-6; no definite D call. The germline V gene encodes CDR1 SGHDN and CDR2 FVKESK. This CDR3 contains 15 residues. V lost 4 bases to trimming and J lost 7 bases, with 14 bases between them.

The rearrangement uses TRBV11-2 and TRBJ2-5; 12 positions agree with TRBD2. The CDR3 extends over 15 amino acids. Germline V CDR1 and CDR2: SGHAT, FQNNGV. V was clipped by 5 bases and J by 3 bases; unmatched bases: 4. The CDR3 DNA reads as TGTGCCAGCAGCGCCCGGACTAGCGGGAAAGAGACCCAGTACTTC. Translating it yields CASSARTSGKETQYF.

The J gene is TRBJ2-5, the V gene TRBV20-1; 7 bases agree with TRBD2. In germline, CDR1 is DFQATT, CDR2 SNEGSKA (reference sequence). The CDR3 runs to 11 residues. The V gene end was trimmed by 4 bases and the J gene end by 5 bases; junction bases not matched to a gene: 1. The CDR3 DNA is TGCAGTGCTACTAGCGGTGAGACCCAGTACTTC. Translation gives CSATSGETQYF.

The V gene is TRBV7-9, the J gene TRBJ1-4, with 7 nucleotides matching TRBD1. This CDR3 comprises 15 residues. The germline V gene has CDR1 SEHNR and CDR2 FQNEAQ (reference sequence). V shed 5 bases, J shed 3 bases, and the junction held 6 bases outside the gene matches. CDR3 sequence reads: CASSHAGGANEKLFF. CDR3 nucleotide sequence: TGTGCCAGCAGCCACGCAGGGGGAGCTAATGAAAAACTGTTTTTT.

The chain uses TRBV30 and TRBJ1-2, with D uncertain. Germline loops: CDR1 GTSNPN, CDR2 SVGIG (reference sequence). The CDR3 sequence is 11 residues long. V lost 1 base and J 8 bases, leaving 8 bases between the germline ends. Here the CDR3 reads CAWSAGMGYTF. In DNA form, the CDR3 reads TGTGCCTGGAGTGCGGGGATGGGCTACACCTTC.

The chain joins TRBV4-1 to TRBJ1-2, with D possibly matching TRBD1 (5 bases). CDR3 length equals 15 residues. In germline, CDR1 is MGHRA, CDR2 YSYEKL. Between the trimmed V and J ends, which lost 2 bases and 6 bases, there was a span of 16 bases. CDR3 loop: CASSQIGALPDGYTF. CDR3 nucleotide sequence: TGCGCCAGCAGCCAAATAGGGGCCCTGCCCGATGGCTACACCTTC.

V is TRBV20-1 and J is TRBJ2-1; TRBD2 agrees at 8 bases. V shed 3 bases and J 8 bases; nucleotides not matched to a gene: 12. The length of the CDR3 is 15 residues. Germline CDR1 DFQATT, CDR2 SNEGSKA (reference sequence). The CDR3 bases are TGCAGTGCTAGTTCCTCAGCGGGAGCAAGCTATGAGCAGTTCTTC. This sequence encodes CSASSSAGASYEQFF.

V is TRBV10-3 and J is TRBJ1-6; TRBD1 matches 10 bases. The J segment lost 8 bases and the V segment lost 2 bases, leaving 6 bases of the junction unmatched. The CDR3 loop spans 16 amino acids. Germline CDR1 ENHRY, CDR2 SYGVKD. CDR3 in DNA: TGTGCCATCAGTGAGGGGACAGGGGCTGACTATTCACCCCTCCACTTT. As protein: CAISEGTGADYSPLHF.

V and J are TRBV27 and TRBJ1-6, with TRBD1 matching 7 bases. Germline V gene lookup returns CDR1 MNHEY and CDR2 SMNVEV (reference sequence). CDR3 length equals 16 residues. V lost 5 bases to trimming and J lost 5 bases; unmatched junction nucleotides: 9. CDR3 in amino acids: CASSTGTAANNSPLHF. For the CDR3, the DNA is TGTGCCAGCAGTACCGGGACAGCGGCTAATAATTCACCCCTCCACTTT.

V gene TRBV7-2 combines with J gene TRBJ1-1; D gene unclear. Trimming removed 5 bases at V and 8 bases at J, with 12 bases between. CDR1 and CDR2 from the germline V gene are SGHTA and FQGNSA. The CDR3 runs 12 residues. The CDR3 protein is CASSQRGFEAFF. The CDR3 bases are TGTGCCAGCAGCCAGAGAGGATTCGAAGCTTTCTTT.

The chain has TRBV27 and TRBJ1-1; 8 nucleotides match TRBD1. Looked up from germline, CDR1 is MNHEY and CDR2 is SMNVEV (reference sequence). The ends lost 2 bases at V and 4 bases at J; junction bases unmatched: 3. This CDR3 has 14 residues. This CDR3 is CASSLTGGTTEAFF. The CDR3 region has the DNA TGTGCCAGCAGTTTAACAGGGGGAACCACTGAAGCTTTCTTT.

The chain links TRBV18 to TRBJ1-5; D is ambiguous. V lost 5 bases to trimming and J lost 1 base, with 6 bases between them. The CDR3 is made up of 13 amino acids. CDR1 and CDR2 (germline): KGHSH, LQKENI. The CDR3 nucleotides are TGTGCCAGCTCAGTCGGGAGCAATCAGCCCCAGCATTTT. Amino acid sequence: CASSVGSNQPQHF.

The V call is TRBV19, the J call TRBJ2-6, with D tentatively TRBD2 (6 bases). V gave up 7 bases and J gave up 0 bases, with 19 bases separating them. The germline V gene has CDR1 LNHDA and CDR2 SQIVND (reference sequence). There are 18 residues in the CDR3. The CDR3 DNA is TGTGCCAGTACCCGTAAAGTCGGGAGCGGCTCTGGGGCCAACGTCCTGACTTTC. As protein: CASTRKVGSGSGANVLTF.

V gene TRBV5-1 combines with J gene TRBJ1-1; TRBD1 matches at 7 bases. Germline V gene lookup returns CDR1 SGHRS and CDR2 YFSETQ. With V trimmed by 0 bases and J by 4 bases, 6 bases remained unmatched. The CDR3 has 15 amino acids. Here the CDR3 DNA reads TGCGCCAGCAGCTTGGCCTCAGGGGGAATCACTGAAGCTTTCTTT. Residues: CASSLASGGITEAFF.